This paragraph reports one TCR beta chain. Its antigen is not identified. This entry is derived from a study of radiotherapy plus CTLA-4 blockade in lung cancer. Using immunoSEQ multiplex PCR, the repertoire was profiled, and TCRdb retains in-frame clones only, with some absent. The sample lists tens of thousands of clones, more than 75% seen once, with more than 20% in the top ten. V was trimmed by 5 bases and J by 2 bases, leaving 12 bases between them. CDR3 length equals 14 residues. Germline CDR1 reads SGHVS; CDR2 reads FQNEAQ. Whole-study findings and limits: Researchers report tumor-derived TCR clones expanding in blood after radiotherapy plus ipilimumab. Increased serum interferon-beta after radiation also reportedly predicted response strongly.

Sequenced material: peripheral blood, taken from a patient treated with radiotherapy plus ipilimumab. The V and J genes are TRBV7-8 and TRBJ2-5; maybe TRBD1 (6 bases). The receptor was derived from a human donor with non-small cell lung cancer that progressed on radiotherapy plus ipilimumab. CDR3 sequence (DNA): TGTGCCAGCAGCCAAACAGGGCTTCAAGAGACCCAGTACTTC. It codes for CASSQTGLQETQYF.